The 30 T cell receptor beta chains below all came from one sample that was sequenced in a study of T cell responses to AZD1222 COVID-19 vaccine. Sequencing used immunoSEQ multiplex PCR; TCRdb keeps in-frame clones, though not all of them. The table includes 65,000 to 85,000 clones, 80% detected once. Sequencing was performed on peripheral blood, taken 28 days after the second AZD1222 dose. The receptors come from an adult who received the AZD1222 COVID-19 vaccine.

This chain uses TRBV5-8 with TRBJ1-2; D is perhaps TRBD1 (5 bases). Between the trimmed V and J ends, which lost 9 bases and 8 bases, there was a span of 26 bases. CDR1 is SGHTS, CDR2 YDEGEE, per germline. The CDR3 contains 15 residues. CDR3 residues: CATSAGPVGARGYTF. The DNA of the CDR3 is TGTGCCACCTCAGCAGGGCCGGTCGGAGCCAGGGGCTACACCTTC.

The CDR3, as DNA: TGTGCCAGCAAGCGGGGGGCGGGTGAAGACTATGGCTACACCTTC. Translation: CASKRGAGEDYGYTF. The chain combines TRBV6-5 with TRBJ1-2; TRBD1 might be the D (6 bases). The germline gives CDR1 MNHEY, CDR2 SVGAGI. The CDR3 contains 15 residues. V was trimmed by 7 bases and J by 3 bases, leaving 18 bases between them.

This chain uses TRBV10-3 with TRBJ2-1, with 13 bases matching TRBD2. The ends lost 6 bases at V and 4 bases at J; junction bases unmatched: 6. The CDR3 runs to 16 residues. Germline CDR1 ENHRY, CDR2 SYGVKD. The CDR3 coding sequence is TGTGCCATCAGAGGGACTAGCGGGGCTGATTACAATGAGCAGTTCTTC. Translating it yields CAIRGTSGADYNEQFF.

V and J are TRBV5-1 and TRBJ2-2; 10 nucleotides match TRBD1. Germline V gives CDR1 SGHRS, CDR2 YFSETQ. V shed 2 bases, J shed 7 bases, and the junction held 11 bases outside the gene matches. This CDR3 has 17 residues. CDR3 sequence (DNA): TGCGCCAGCAGCTTACATGGACAGGGGGAATTCCTCGGGGAGCTGTTTTTT. Amino acid sequence: CASSLHGQGEFLGELFF.

The chain couples TRBV5-1 to TRBJ1-1; 9 nucleotides match TRBD1. There are 14 residues in the CDR3. Germline-derived CDR1 and CDR2 are SGHRS and YFSETQ. Losses at the gene ends were 7 bases for V and 3 bases for J; bases not matched to a gene: 7. CDR3 region: CASDTGQGDTEAFF. The DNA of the CDR3 is TGCGCCAGCGACACGGGACAGGGTGACACTGAAGCTTTCTTT.

This chain links TRBV13 with TRBJ2-1; 8 bases map to TRBD2. V shed 3 bases, J shed 10 bases, and the junction held 11 bases outside the gene matches. Germline V lookup: CDR1 PRHDT, CDR2 FYEKMQ (reference sequence). This CDR3 spans 15 amino acids. The CDR3 nucleotides read TGTGCCAGCAGCTTTCGGGGGGGCCTCAGCGGAGAGCAGTTCTTC. Translation gives CASSFRGGLSGEQFF. The variable domain in full, completed from reference TRBV13 and TRBJ2-1, reads AAGVIQSPRHLIKEKRETATLKCYPIPRHDTVYWYQQGPGQDPQFLISFYEKMQSDKGSIPDRFSAQQFSDYHSELNMSSLELGDSALYFCASSFRGGLSGEQFFGPGTRLTVL.

The chain links TRBV11-2 to TRBJ1-1; no reliable D call. V was pared by 1 base and J by 1 base, with 19 bases between. Germline CDR1 SGHAT, CDR2 FQNNGV. The CDR3 runs 18 residues. The CDR3 nucleotides read TGTGCCAGCAGCTTAGCCCACATGGGCTTTACAAGGAACACTGAAGCTTTCTTT. Translating gives CASSLAHMGFTRNTEAFF. The full variable domain, rest sourced from reference TRBV11-2 and TRBJ1-1, is EAGVAQSPRYKIIEKRQSVAFWCNPISGHATLYWYQQILGQGPKLLIQFQNNGVVDDSQLPKDRFSAERLKGVDSTLKIQPAKLEDSAVYLCASSLAHMGFTRNTEAFFGQGTRLTVV.

There are a few counts of this clone. The genes are TRBV5-6 and TRBJ1-2; 9 nucleotides align to TRBD1. V was clipped by 7 bases and J by 8 bases; unmatched bases: 3. The length of the CDR3 is 11 residues. Per germline, CDR1 SGHDT and CDR2 YYEEEE. The CDR3 loop reads CASRTGGGYTF. CDR3 coding DNA: TGTGCCAGCCGTACAGGGGGCGGCTACACCTTC.

The V gene is TRBV12-3 or TRBV12-4, the J gene TRBJ1-1; no reliable D call. This CDR3 is 12 amino acids long. Trimming left V 3 bases short and J 11 bases short, with 13 bases between. The CDR3 region is CASSLPGRKAFF. CDR3 nucleotides: TGTGCCAGCAGTTTGCCAGGCAGGAAGGCTTTCTTT.

The chain couples TRBV30 to TRBJ2-1, with D perhaps TRBD1 or TRBD2 (5 bases each). Deletions cut 4 bases from V and 8 bases from J, with 15 bases between. CDR1 and CDR2 from the germline V gene are GTSNPN and SVGIG (reference sequence). The CDR3 length is 13 residues. The CDR3 protein is CAWNYRGHDEQFF. Here the CDR3 DNA reads TGTGCCTGGAACTATCGGGGCCACGATGAGCAGTTCTTC.

The rearrangement uses TRBV5-4 and TRBJ1-5, with 7 positions matching TRBD1. CDR1 and CDR2 (germline): SGHNT, YYREEE (reference sequence). This CDR3 comprises 15 residues. Losses at the gene ends were 2 bases for V and 0 bases for J; bases not matched to a gene: 2. The CDR3 region is CASSFGTASNQPQHF. The CDR3 DNA reads as TGTGCCAGCAGCTTCGGGACAGCTAGCAATCAGCCCCAGCATTTT.

Worth noting for this clone: A read error may account for a junction end that differs from germline. The V and J genes are TRBV5-4 and TRBJ1-3; no clear D. Germline CDR1 SGHNT, CDR2 YYREEE (reference sequence). The CDR3 has 14 residues. CDR3 bases: TGTGCCAGCAGCTTAGGTTCGTTTGGAGACACCATATATTTT. As protein: CASSLGSFGDTIYF.

This clone was picked up one time. The rearrangement joins TRBV18 to TRBJ1-4, with 7 bases fitting TRBD1. The V and J ends lost 6 bases and 4 bases, in that order; junction bases with no gene match: 11. Germline CDR1 reads KGHSH; CDR2 reads LQKENI. The CDR3 has 16 amino acids. This chain's CDR3 is CASSTRGTGVNEKLFF. The CDR3 nucleotides read TGTGCCAGCTCTACCCGGGGCACAGGGGTTAATGAAAAACTGTTTTTT.

This clone is termed large (0.1 to 1%). CDR3 in DNA: TGTGCCAGCAGCTTAGAGGCGGGGCCCCGACCTTACGAGCAGTACTTC. This gives the protein CASSLEAGPRPYEQYF. The chain is built from TRBV7-9 and TRBJ2-7; tentative D call: TRBD2 (6 bases). CDR3 size: 16 residues. The germline V gene encodes CDR1 SEHNR and CDR2 FQNEAQ (reference sequence). Trimming removed 1 base at V and 4 bases at J, with 17 bases between.

This clone was counted between two and nine times. The chain has TRBV2 and TRBJ1-4; D is unclear. The CDR3 loop spans 13 amino acids. Germline V lookup: CDR1 SNHLY, CDR2 FYNNEI. V dropped 7 bases and J dropped 8 bases, with 14 bases sitting between them. The CDR3 DNA is TGTGCCAGCAAAGACACCCGGAGAGAAAAACTGTTTTTT. It specifies CASKDTRREKLFF.

This chain joins TRBV7-9 and TRBJ1-2; 7 bases match TRBD1. Per germline, CDR1 SEHNR and CDR2 FQNEAQ (reference sequence). There are 15 residues in the CDR3. V shed 5 bases, J shed 6 bases, and the junction held 12 bases outside the gene matches. The CDR3 loop reads CASSPPGDRTHGYTF. The CDR3 DNA is TGTGCCAGCAGCCCCCCCGGGGACAGAACCCATGGCTACACCTTC.

The rearrangement uses TRBV5-6 and TRBJ1-6; 12 bases match TRBD1. The CDR3 is 15 residues long. The germline CDR1 and CDR2 sequences are SGHDT and YYEEEE. Germline trimming cut 4 bases from V and 8 bases from J; bases unmatched to any gene: 4. As DNA, the CDR3 is TGTGCCAGCAGCGGGGACAGGGGGCGGGATTCACCCCTCCACTTT. Translated, it gives CASSGDRGRDSPLHF.

V is TRBV5-6 and J is TRBJ1-5, with no clear D. Trimming pared 0 bases from V and 4 bases from J, leaving 11 bases between. In germline, CDR1 is SGHDT, CDR2 YYEEEE. The CDR3 has 15 amino acids. Here the CDR3 reads CASSLGQVPNQPQHF. CDR3 nucleotide sequence: TGTGCCAGCAGCTTGGGGCAGGTCCCTAATCAGCCCCAGCATTTT.

CDR3 nucleotide sequence: TGTGCCAGCAGCGACAGGACAGATAATTCCTACGAGCAGTACTTC. It codes for CASSDRTDNSYEQYF. V usage is TRBV7-9 and J usage is TRBJ2-7, with D maybe TRBD1 (6 bases). The germline V gene has CDR1 SEHNR and CDR2 FQNEAQ (reference sequence). There are 15 residues in the CDR3. V gave up 5 bases and J gave up 1 base, with 15 bases separating them.

The V call is TRBV27, the J call TRBJ1-3; D gene uncertain. The V end was cut by 9 bases, the J end by 3 bases, with 9 bases between. This CDR3 region has 12 residues. Per the germline V gene, CDR1 is MNHEY and CDR2 is SMNVEV (reference sequence). The CDR3 loop is CASVGDGNTIYF. The DNA of the CDR3 is TGTGCCAGTGTGGGTGATGGAAACACCATATATTTT.

The chain has TRBV11-3 and TRBJ2-3; TRBD2 is a possible D gene (5 bases). Germline CDR1 is SGHNT and CDR2 is YENEEA. The CDR3 consists of 13 residues. Trimming pared 5 bases from V and 2 bases from J, leaving 8 bases between. CDR3 residues: CASSRRPTDTQYF. In DNA form, the CDR3 reads TGTGCCAGCAGCCGGAGGCCCACAGATACGCAGTATTTT.

The chain has TRBV18 and TRBJ1-2; possibly TRBD1 for D (5 bases). Trimming removed 2 bases from V and 4 bases from J, with 11 bases in between. Looked up from germline, CDR1 is KGHSH and CDR2 is LQKENI. The CDR3 runs to 14 residues. The DNA for the CDR3 is TGTGCCAGCTCACCAGAAGGGGAGAGCTATGGCTACACCTTC. The encoded protein is CASSPEGESYGYTF.

V and J are TRBV27 and TRBJ1-6; D is unclear. Germline-derived CDR1 and CDR2 are MNHEY and SMNVEV (reference sequence). The CDR3 totals 13 residues. The V gene lost 2 bases and the J gene lost 9 bases, with 8 bases spanning the gap. The CDR3 coding sequence is TGTGCCAGCAGTTTACGCACTGGTTCACCCCTCCACTTT. Translated, it gives CASSLRTGSPLHF.

V and J are TRBV4-1 and TRBJ1-5; D gene unclear. This CDR3 contains 14 residues. CDR1 MGHRA and CDR2 YSYEKL come from the germline V gene. Trimming pared 0 bases from V and 3 bases from J, leaving 6 bases between. CDR3 DNA: TGCGCCAGCAGCCAAGAGAACACCAATCAGCCCCAGCATTTT. Amino acids: CASSQENTNQPQHF.

CDR3 sequence (DNA): TGTGCCAGCAGCAAAGGACAACTCTCTGGAAACACCATATATTTT. Translating it yields CASSKGQLSGNTIYF. The rearrangement joins TRBV5-6 to TRBJ1-3; perhaps TRBD1 as D (5 bases). The CDR3 is made up of 15 amino acids. From germline, CDR1 is SGHDT and CDR2 YYEEEE. V lost 4 bases and J lost 0, with 11 bases in between.

The gene calls are TRBV29-1 and TRBJ2-6; a possible D gene is TRBD1 (6 bases). CDR3 length: 17 residues. Germline V gene sequence: CDR1 SQVTM, CDR2 ANQGSEA. V was shortened by 4 bases and J by 0 bases, with 16 bases between the two germline ends. CDR3 coding DNA: TGCAGCGTTGCCGACAGGAACCTTTACTCTGGGGCCAACGTCCTGACTTTC. It codes for CSVADRNLYSGANVLTF.

A word on this clone: Other nucleotide sequences from this sample produce the same CDR3. The chain employs TRBV5-1 and TRBJ2-5; TRBD1 is a possible D gene (6 bases). This CDR3 has 13 amino acids. Germline V CDR1 and CDR2: SGHRS, YFSETQ. Trimming stripped 2 bases from V and 2 bases from J, with 7 bases between. The CDR3: CASSLQGQETQYF. DNA of the CDR3: TGCGCCAGCAGCTTACAGGGACAAGAGACCCAGTACTTC.

This clone was seen at least ten times. The rearrangement uses TRBV9 and TRBJ2-2, with 7 bases lining up with TRBD1. The J segment lost 2 bases and the V segment lost 3 bases, leaving 10 bases of the junction unmatched. CDR3 length: 17 residues. Germline loops: CDR1 SGDLS, CDR2 YYNGEE. In DNA, the CDR3 is TGTGCCAGCAGCGGAGACAGGGTGGGGATTAACACCGGGGAGCTGTTTTTT. Protein: CASSGDRVGINTGELFF.

This chain joins TRBV4-1 and TRBJ1-6, with TRBD1 identical over 8 bases. V was pared by 0 bases and J by 10 bases, with 5 bases of the junction left unmatched. The V gene's germline CDR1 is MGHRA and CDR2 YSYEKL. CDR3 length equals 15 residues. The CDR3 DNA sequence: TGCGCCAGCAGCCAAGACAGGGGGCGGGAATCACCCCTCCACTTT. This codes for CASSQDRGRESPLHF.

The J gene is TRBJ2-5, the V gene TRBV29-1, with 12 bases that match TRBD1. With V trimmed by 0 bases and J by 4 bases, 18 bases remained unmatched. The CDR3 has 20 amino acids. The germline V gene encodes CDR1 SQVTM and CDR2 ANQGSEA. The CDR3 spells CSVEDLQFSTGQGASETQYF. The CDR3 coding sequence is TGCAGCGTTGAAGATCTTCAGTTCAGTACGGGACAGGGGGCTTCAGAGACCCAGTACTTC.